This T cell receptor (beta chain) emerged from a study of spatial heterogeneity in lung cancer. Stated time point: blood at routine non-recurrence follow-up after resection. Material for sequencing was whole RNA from tumor, nontumor lung or frozen PBMC, left unsorted. Findings and limits, study-wide: The appearance of ubiquitous expanded tumor TCRs in blood was greater at resection than follow-up.

This clonotype was seen repeatedly, ten times or more. Its specificity is unknown. Individually, TCR cDNA molecules were each labelled with a unique molecular identifier. TCRdb reprocessed the 5' RACE reads with MiXCR, giving one entry per CDR3 protein. In the table there are 25,000 to 35,000 distinct CDR3 sequences, about 10% of which are singletons. CDR1 and CDR2 (germline): LGHNA, YNFKEQ. The CDR3 has 17 residues. V lost 4 bases and J lost 1; bases outside the gene matches: 11. The J gene is TRBJ2-5, the V gene TRBV4-2; 8 bases map to TRBD1. The sequence was collected from a female donor with early-stage non-small cell lung cancer. The sample consisted of PBMCs, taken at follow-up. CDR3 coding DNA: TGTGCCAGCAGCCGCAAGACAGGGGCCCCACTCCAAGAGACCCAGTACTTC. Its translation: CASSRKTGAPLQETQYF.